A single sample is the source of the 13 T cell receptor beta chains below, sequenced in a study of molecular identifiers for immune sequencing clone quantification. MiXCR was run by TCRdb on the PCR reads, yielding one entry per CDR3 protein. The repertoire holds about 630,000 distinct CDR3 sequences, over 25% seen once, with 0.78% in the top ten. Source material: naive CD8+ T cells from blood, with Jurkat cell RNA spiked in. Subset specified: FACS-sorted CD8+CD4-CCR7+CD45RA+ naive T cells. These receptors were obtained from a human donor in good health. Some libraries in this study had Jurkat cell RNA spiked in.

To note about this clonotype: A much larger clone is a single base away; this may be a read error. Likely a read error: the CDR3 ends without its conserved phenylalanine or tryptophan. This sequence joins TRBV29-1 and TRBJ1-2; D is unresolved. Germline loops: CDR1 SQVTM, CDR2 ANQGSEA. This CDR3 is built from 13 residues. Trimming took 3 bases from V and 2 from J, leaving 10 bases between them. The CDR3 bases are TGCAGCGTTGACTCGACAAAAAACTATGGCTACACCTCC. This encodes CSVDSTKNYGYTS.

With respect to this clonotype: Just one base apart from a much larger clone, this may be a read error. The rearrangement links TRBV12-3 or TRBV12-4 to TRBJ1-1; D perhaps matches TRBD1 (5 bases). V was clipped by 6 bases and J by 0 bases, with 17 bases between them. The CDR3 contains 16 residues. The CDR3 is CASSPRERGLNTEAFF. Here the CDR3 DNA reads TGTGCCAGCAGCCCTCGGGAAAGGGGACTGAACACTGAAGCTTTCTTT.

A few counts support this clonotype. The gene calls are TRBV12-3 or TRBV12-4 and TRBJ2-5; TRBD1 agrees at 9 bases. This CDR3 spans 14 amino acids. J gave up 5 bases and V 5 bases, and 6 bases lay outside the gene matches. The CDR3 bases are TGTGCCAGCAGTATGGACAGGGGAACGGAGACCCAGTACTTC. It translates to CASSMDRGTETQYF.

On this clonotype: This clone may be a read error of a much larger clone one base away. This chain links TRBV29-1 with TRBJ2-1; D perhaps matches TRBD2 (5 bases). Germline CDR1 SQVTM, CDR2 ANQGSEA. The CDR3 loop spans 16 amino acids. CDR3 sequence: CSVEGGPQAPYNAQFF. The CDR3 DNA follows: TGCAGCGTTGAGGGCGGGCCCCAAGCCCCCTACAATGCGCAGTTCTTC.

This clonotype was observed a few times. This chain joins TRBV5-1 and TRBJ2-6; 7 bases line up with TRBD1. V shed 0 bases, J shed 0 bases, and the junction held 21 bases outside the gene matches. Looked up from germline, CDR1 is SGHRS and CDR2 is YFSETQ. The CDR3 runs to 23 residues. The CDR3 DNA reads TGCGCCAGCAGCTTGGCGCTGACAGGGACCATGTCCTCGAGGGGCTCTGGGGCCAACGTCCTGACTTTC. Amino acid sequence: CASSLALTGTMSSRGSGANVLTF. Full variable domain (rest looked up from reference TRBV5-1 and TRBJ2-6): KAGVTQTPRYLIKTRGQQVTLSCSPISGHRSVSWYQQTPGQGLQFLFEYFSETQRNKGNFPGRFSGRQFSNSRSEMNVSTLELGDSALYLCASSLALTGTMSSRGSGANVLTFGAGSRLTVL.

This clonotype was recorded many times. The rearrangement joins TRBV7-9 to TRBJ2-3, with D unresolved. Trimming stripped 8 bases from V and 0 bases from J, with 9 bases between. CDR1 and CDR2 (germline): SEHNR, FQNEAQ (reference sequence). This CDR3 has 13 amino acids. Here the CDR3 reads CASRRVSTDTQYF. CDR3 DNA sequence: TGTGCCAGCCGAAGGGTTAGCACAGATACGCAGTATTTT.

This clonotype has a handful of counts. The DNA for the CDR3 is TGCGCCAGCAGCTTGGCCCTGTCCTCCTACGAGCAGTACTTC. It translates to CASSLALSSYEQYF. The genes are TRBV5-1 and TRBJ2-7; the D is unclear. The CDR3 is 14 residues long. Trimming took off 0 bases at V and 0 bases at J, with 7 bases between the two ends. The V gene's germline CDR1 is SGHRS and CDR2 YFSETQ.

On this clonotype: A read error may explain this, as a much larger clone is one base away. The V call is TRBV19, the J call TRBJ2-5; 8 bases fit TRBD2. Germline CDR1 reads LNHDA; CDR2 reads SQIVND (reference sequence). The CDR3 covers 14 residues. CDR3 loop: CACSVAGSQKTQYF. The DNA for the CDR3 is TGTGCCTGTAGTGTAGCGGGGTCCCAGAAGACCCAGTACTTC.

Ten or more counts support this clonotype. The genes are TRBV7-9 and TRBJ2-7; D is unclear. The CDR3 covers 15 residues. Germline lookup yields CDR1 SEHNR and CDR2 FQNEAQ (reference sequence). V dropped 1 base and J dropped 6 bases, with 16 bases sitting between them. DNA of the CDR3: TGTGCCAGCAGCTTAGTTTCGGGCAGCCGCGGCGAGCAGTACTTC. It specifies CASSLVSGSRGEQYF.

This clonotype was counted ten times or more. V is TRBV19 and J is TRBJ2-2, with D perhaps TRBD1 (7 bases). Looked up from germline, CDR1 is LNHDA and CDR2 is SQIVND (reference sequence). V lost 6 bases and J lost 5, with 19 bases in between. The CDR3 is 16 amino acids. This chain's CDR3 is CASSRSGGIRTGELFF. For the CDR3, the DNA is TGTGCCAGTAGCCGATCAGGGGGGATACGGACCGGGGAGCTGTTTTTT.

Regarding this clonotype: A much larger clone lies a single base off, so this may be a read error. The chain has TRBV12-3 or TRBV12-4 and TRBJ1-1; D not resolved. This CDR3 region has 14 residues. The CDR3 nucleotides are TGTGCCAGCAATTTATCTCGTAGGAACACTGAAGCTTTCTTT. Translated: CASNLSRRNTEAFF.

The rearrangement joins TRBV19 to TRBJ2-7, with TRBD2 identical over 7 bases. With 9 bases clipped from V and 0 bases from J, the junction kept 5 bases outside the gene matches. There are 13 residues in the CDR3. Per the germline V gene, CDR1 is LNHDA and CDR2 is SQIVND (reference sequence). CDR3 sequence: CASGEGASYEQYF. The DNA of the CDR3 is TGTGCCAGCGGGGAGGGAGCCTCCTACGAGCAGTACTTC.

The table lists this clonotype with many counts. The chain recombines TRBV7-9 with TRBJ1-1; D remains unclear. Trimming removed 4 bases from V and 5 bases from J, with 8 bases in between. This CDR3 has 12 residues. The V gene's germline CDR1 is SEHNR and CDR2 FQNEAQ (reference sequence). DNA for the CDR3: TGTGCCAGCAGCTATACATATACTGAAGCTTTCTTT. Its protein product is CASSYTYTEAFF.